This TCR beta chain was captured by sequencing in a study of blood T cell repertoires in COVID-19. Study-level background: Sources were T cells, B-cell-depleted T cells, or PBMCs; the material itself was cDNA or gDNA.

Assay: immunoSEQ multiplex PCR; the TCRdb copy retains only in-frame clones and omits some. The table shows under 300,000 clones, with roughly 89% occurring only once. CDR1 SGHDT and CDR2 YYEEEE come from the germline V gene. This CDR3 has 16 amino acids. V lost 4 bases and J 0 bases, leaving 16 bases between the germline ends. Sequencing input: PBMCs or T cells enriched from blood (not recorded which). V and J are TRBV5-6 and TRBJ1-1; a weak D match, TRBD1 (6 bases). This TCR was sampled from a woman aged 35 to 49 who had recovered from COVID-19. DNA of the CDR3: TGTGCCAGCAGCCCAATCTTACAGGGCGTGAACACTGAAGCTTTCTTT. The encoded protein is CASSPILQGVNTEAFF.